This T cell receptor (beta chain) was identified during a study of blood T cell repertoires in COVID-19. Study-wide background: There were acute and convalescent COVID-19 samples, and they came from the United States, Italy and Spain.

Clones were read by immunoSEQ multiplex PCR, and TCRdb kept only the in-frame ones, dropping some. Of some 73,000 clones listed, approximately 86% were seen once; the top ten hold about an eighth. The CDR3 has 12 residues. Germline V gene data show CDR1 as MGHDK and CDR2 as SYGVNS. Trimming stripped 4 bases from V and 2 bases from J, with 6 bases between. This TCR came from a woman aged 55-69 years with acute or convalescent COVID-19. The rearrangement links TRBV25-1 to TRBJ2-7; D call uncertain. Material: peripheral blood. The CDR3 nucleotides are TGTGCCAGCAGTGGTGACACCTACGAGCAGTACTTC. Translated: CASSGDTYEQYF.